A single sample is the source of the 28 T cell receptor beta chains below, sequenced in a study of blood T cell repertoires in COVID-19. TCRdb's table, derived via immunoSEQ multiplex PCR, lists solely in-frame clones and lacks some. The table has a few hundred thousand clones, 90% seen once. The material sequenced was peripheral blood. The receptors derive from a woman aged 55-70 years with COVID-19, enrolled during active disease.

The chain employs TRBV7-2 and TRBJ2-3, with 11 bases identical to TRBD1. This CDR3 contains 15 residues. Trimming removed 5 bases from V and 4 bases from J; junction bases left unmatched: 5. Germline values: CDR1 SGHTA, CDR2 FQGNSA. CDR3 coding DNA: TGTGCCAGCAGCCTGCAGGGACAGGGGGCAGATACGCAGTATTTT. Its protein product is CASSLQGQGADTQYF.

Regarding this clone: Distinct nucleotide sequences in the sample also encode this CDR3. V usage is TRBV6-5 and J usage is TRBJ1-4; D might be TRBD1 (5 bases). Germline CDR1 and CDR2: MNHEY and SVGAGI. The V end was cut by 2 bases, the J end by 7 bases, with 11 bases between. There are 14 residues in the CDR3. The CDR3: CASSYRQGGEKLFF. In nucleotides, the CDR3 is TGTGCCAGCAGTTACCGGCAGGGTGGTGAAAAACTGTTTTTT.

The CDR3 loop is CAIRTSGLTDTQYF. CDR3 coding DNA: TGTGCCATCCGGACTAGCGGCTTAACAGATACGCAGTATTTT. The rearrangement joins TRBV7-8 to TRBJ2-3; TRBD2 matches at 10 bases. The CDR3 is 14 residues long. Germline V CDR1 and CDR2: SGHVS, FQNEAQ. J gave up 3 bases and V 10 bases, and 7 bases lay outside the gene matches.

The chain recombines TRBV6-5 with TRBJ2-7; D not certain. The CDR3 runs 13 residues. Germline V gene sequence: CDR1 MNHEY, CDR2 SVGAGI. V dropped 2 bases and J dropped 7 bases, with 12 bases sitting between them. The CDR3 loop reads CASSYRSLGEQYF. The CDR3 DNA reads TGTGCCAGCAGTTACCGCAGCCTCGGGGAGCAGTACTTC.

This chain uses TRBV2 with TRBJ1-5; perhaps TRBD1 as D (6 bases). Germline V gene sequence: CDR1 SNHLY, CDR2 FYNNEI. Trimming removed 1 base from V and 0 bases from J, with 7 bases in between. The CDR3 has 15 amino acids. CDR3 sequence (DNA): TGTGCCAGCAGTGAAGAGGGGGATAGCAATCAGCCCCAGCATTTT. Translation gives CASSEEGDSNQPQHF.

The chain has TRBV2 and TRBJ2-7, with 7 positions matching TRBD2. Germline-derived CDR1 and CDR2 are SNHLY and FYNNEI. Trimming at V came to 7 bases and at J to 5 bases, leaving 5 bases not matched to a gene. The CDR3 totals 12 residues. CDR3 in DNA: TGTGCCAGCAAGGTGGCGGGGGACGAGCAGTACTTC. Translated: CASKVAGDEQYF. Full variable domain (outside the CDR3, taken from reference TRBV2 and TRBJ2-7): EPEVTQTPSHQVTQMGQEVILRCVPISNHLYFYWYRQILGQKVEFLVSFYNNEISEKSEIFDDQFSVERPDGSNFTLKIRSTKLEDSAMYFCASKVAGDEQYFGPGTRLTVT.

The chain recombines TRBV9 with TRBJ2-1, with 11 bases lining up with TRBD1. J lost 4 bases, V lost 4 bases, and 7 bases had no gene match. CDR3 length: 16 amino acids. Germline V gives CDR1 SGDLS, CDR2 YYNGEE. The CDR3 protein is CASSFAGTGGYNEQFF. CDR3 nucleotide sequence: TGTGCCAGCAGCTTCGCCGGGACAGGGGGTTACAATGAGCAGTTCTTC.

The chain uses TRBV6-5 and TRBJ1-2; perhaps TRBD1 as D (6 bases). The V gene lost 5 bases and the J gene lost 5 bases, with 18 bases spanning the gap. The CDR3 runs to 15 residues. Germline CDR1 is MNHEY and CDR2 is SVGAGI. The CDR3 nucleotides are TGTGCCAGCAGTCCTCAGGGGAGAGGGATATATGGCTACACCTTC. Translation gives CASSPQGRGIYGYTF.

The DNA of the CDR3 is TGTGCCAGCAGTTTCACAGGCTTACAAGAGACCCAGTACTTC. Translated: CASSFTGLQETQYF. The genes are TRBV27 and TRBJ2-5; possibly TRBD1 for D (5 bases). V dropped 3 bases and J dropped 2 bases, with 10 bases sitting between them. Germline V gene data show CDR1 as MNHEY and CDR2 as SMNVEV (reference sequence). CDR3 length: 14 amino acids.

The V call is TRBV6-2 or TRBV6-3, the J call TRBJ2-1, with TRBD2 identical over 10 bases. Trimming removed 4 bases from V and 5 bases from J; junction bases left unmatched: 8. Germline CDR1 is MNHEY and CDR2 is SVGEGT. This CDR3 comprises 16 residues. CDR3 protein: CASSSPPSGGNNEQFF. The CDR3 DNA follows: TGTGCCAGCAGTTCGCCCCCTAGCGGGGGAAACAATGAGCAGTTCTTC.

The chain employs TRBV19 and TRBJ1-4; possible D gene TRBD1, 5 bases. From germline, CDR1 is LNHDA and CDR2 SQIVND (reference sequence). CDR3 size: 13 residues. V shed 7 bases and J shed 7 bases, with 13 bases lying between them. The CDR3 loop reads CASTGTTSEKLFF. The CDR3, as DNA: TGTGCCAGTACCGGGACTACAAGTGAAAAACTGTTTTTT.

About this clone itself: Other DNA sequences in this specimen translate into the identical CDR3. The J gene is TRBJ1-1, the V gene TRBV27, with 7 bases matching TRBD1. V trimming: 4 bases; J trimming: 1 base; junction bases outside the gene matches: 0. Per the germline V gene, CDR1 is MNHEY and CDR2 is SMNVEV (reference sequence). The CDR3 has 13 amino acids. CDR3 sequence reads: CASSYRGNTEAFF. The CDR3 DNA is TGTGCCAGCAGTTACAGGGGGAACACTGAAGCTTTCTTT.

The chain links TRBV5-1 to TRBJ2-7; the match to TRBD1 covers 7 bases. Germline loops: CDR1 SGHRS, CDR2 YFSETQ. The CDR3 totals 18 residues. J gave up 2 bases and V 4 bases, and 18 bases lay outside the gene matches. The CDR3 coding sequence is TGCGCCAGCAGCCCCTCCCGGGACAGAGGCGGTTCTGCCTACGAGCAGTACTTC. Translated: CASSPSRDRGGSAYEQYF.

The chain links TRBV3-1 (or the pseudogene TRBV3-2) to TRBJ1-4, with TRBD1 matching 9 bases. J gave up 7 bases and V 4 bases, and 7 bases lay outside the gene matches. Germline assignment: CDR1 LGHDT and CDR2 YNNKEL (reference sequence). The CDR3 spans 15 residues. The CDR3 here is CASSLSGTGREKLFF. DNA for the CDR3: TGTGCCAGCAGCCTGAGCGGGACAGGGCGTGAAAAACTGTTTTTT.

The chain joins TRBV19 to TRBJ2-5, with TRBD1 matching over 7 bases. Germline CDR1 is LNHDA and CDR2 is SQIVND (reference sequence). The CDR3 length is 15 residues. The trim removed 2 bases at V and 3 bases at J, leaving 6 bases unmatched. This chain's CDR3 is CASSISGTVEETQYF. CDR3 DNA sequence: TGTGCCAGTAGTATATCCGGGACAGTGGAAGAGACCCAGTACTTC.

Note on this clone: In the same sample, other DNA sequences code for this CDR3. This chain connects TRBV9 to TRBJ2-7; 7 nucleotides line up with TRBD1. V shed 0 bases and J 3 bases; nucleotides not matched to a gene: 3. Germline values: CDR1 SGDLS, CDR2 YYNGEE. There are 14 residues in the CDR3. The CDR3 reads CASSVGQGVYEQYF. The CDR3 DNA sequence: TGTGCCAGCAGCGTAGGACAGGGAGTCTACGAGCAGTACTTC.

CDR3 protein: CASSSDSNTGELFF. The CDR3, as DNA: TGTGCCAGCAGCTCGGACAGTAACACCGGGGAGCTGTTTTTT. This chain connects TRBV13 to TRBJ2-2; D might be TRBD1 (6 bases). This CDR3 has 14 residues. V was shortened by 4 bases and J by 2 bases, with 8 bases between the two germline ends. Germline V gene sequence: CDR1 PRHDT, CDR2 FYEKMQ (reference sequence).

The rearrangement uses TRBV12-3 or TRBV12-4 and TRBJ1-6; the D gene is possibly TRBD1 (6 bases). This CDR3 has 13 amino acids. V lost 4 bases and J 10 bases, leaving 11 bases between the germline ends. CDR3 in DNA: TGTGCCAGCAGTTCCGGGACAAGGTCACCCCTCCACTTT. Protein sequence: CASSSGTRSPLHF.

The chain carries TRBV7-2 and TRBJ2-2; D unresolved. The germline V gene encodes CDR1 SGHTA and CDR2 FQGNSA. The length of the CDR3 is 14 residues. V was clipped by 1 base and J by 5 bases, with 8 bases between them. The CDR3: CASSLGSRTGELFF. The CDR3 DNA is TGTGCCAGCAGCTTAGGAAGCCGGACCGGGGAGCTGTTTTTT.

V gene TRBV11-1 combines with J gene TRBJ1-1; TRBD1 is a possible D gene (5 bases). Trimming removed 5 bases at V and 3 bases at J, with 13 bases between. Germline-derived CDR1 and CDR2 are SGHAT and FQDESV (reference sequence). The CDR3 is 14 residues long. The CDR3: CASSIPRADTEAFF. As DNA, the CDR3 is TGTGCCAGCAGCATACCCAGGGCTGACACTGAAGCTTTCTTT. Complete variable domain (other parts from reference TRBV11-1 and TRBJ1-1): EAEVAQSPRYKITEKSQAVAFWCDPISGHATLYWYRQILGQGPELLVQFQDESVVDDSQLPKDRFSAERLKGVDSTLKIQPAELGDSAMYLCASSIPRADTEAFFGQGTRLTVV.

V usage is TRBV11-2 and J usage is TRBJ2-7, with TRBD1 as a possible D gene (6 bases). The germline gives CDR1 SGHAT, CDR2 FQNNGV. The CDR3 totals 16 residues. V was trimmed by 2 bases and J by 0 bases, leaving 14 bases between them. The CDR3 loop is CASSLTPGHGSYEQYF. The CDR3 nucleotides are TGTGCCAGCAGCTTAACACCGGGACACGGCTCCTACGAGCAGTACTTC.

V gene TRBV7-2 combines with J gene TRBJ1-5; D call uncertain. The germline V gene encodes CDR1 SGHTA and CDR2 FQGNSA. V shed 2 bases and J shed 4 bases, with 12 bases lying between them. This CDR3 is 15 amino acids long. The CDR3: CASSLTGRSNQPQHF. The CDR3 DNA follows: TGTGCCAGCAGCTTAACGGGAAGGAGTAATCAGCCCCAGCATTTT. Combining the CDR3 with reference TRBV7-2 and TRBJ1-5 gives the whole variable domain GAGVSQSPSNKVTEKGKDVELRCDPISGHTALYWYRQSLGQGLEFLIYFQGNSAPDKSGLPSDRFSAERTGGSVSTLTIQRTQQEDSAVYLCASSLTGRSNQPQHFGDGTRLSIL.

The V call is TRBV5-4, the J call TRBJ1-1; the D gene is possibly TRBD1 (5 bases). The CDR3 runs to 13 residues. Germline values: CDR1 SGHNT, CDR2 YYREEE (reference sequence). Trimming removed 5 bases at V and 2 bases at J, with 10 bases between. CDR3 DNA sequence: TGTGCCAGCAGGGCAGGGCCTAACACTGAAGCTTTCTTT. This translates into CASRAGPNTEAFF.

The V call is TRBV7-9, the J call TRBJ1-4, with 7 bases identical to TRBD1. This CDR3 is built from 14 residues. The germline V gene has CDR1 SEHNR and CDR2 FQNEAQ (reference sequence). J gave up 13 bases and V 5 bases, and 13 bases lay outside the gene matches. As DNA, the CDR3 is TGTGCCAGCAGCCAGGGGGGAGCGGGGGTTCGACTGTTTTTT. It translates to CASSQGGAGVRLFF. Complete variable domain (other parts from reference TRBV7-9 and TRBJ1-4): DTGVSQNPRHKITKRGQNVTFRCDPISEHNRLYWYRQTLGQGPEFLTYFQNEAQLEKSRLLSDRFSAERPKGSFSTLEIQRTEQGDSAMYLCASSQGGAGVRLFFGSGTQLSVL.

The chain uses TRBV18 and TRBJ1-1; a weak D match, TRBD1 (5 bases). Germline CDR1 and CDR2: KGHSH and LQKENI. The V and J ends lost 3 bases and 1 base respectively, with 9 bases between them. CDR3 length: 14 residues. The CDR3 DNA is TGTGCCAGCTCACCGGCGACAGAGAACACTGAAGCTTTCTTT. Protein sequence: CASSPATENTEAFF. The variable domain in full, completed from reference TRBV18 and TRBJ1-1, reads NAGVMQNPRHLVRRRGQEARLRCSPMKGHSHVYWYRQLPEEGLKFMVYLQKENIIDESGMPKERFSAEFPKEGPSILRIQQVVRGDSAAYFCASSPATENTEAFFGQGTRLTVV.

The chain links TRBV4-3 to TRBJ2-1; 7 bases are a match to TRBD1. In germline, CDR1 is LGHNA, CDR2 YSLEER. This CDR3 has 15 amino acids. Trimming cost V 0 bases and J 4 bases; bases outside gene matches: 3. DNA of the CDR3: TGCGCCAGCAGCCAAGATCGACAGGGATACAATGAGCAGTTCTTC. This codes for CASSQDRQGYNEQFF.

The chain carries TRBV27 and TRBJ2-5; possible D gene TRBD2, 5 bases. In germline, CDR1 is MNHEY, CDR2 SMNVEV (reference sequence). V lost 5 bases to trimming and J lost 5 bases, with 12 bases between them. The CDR3 contains 13 residues. The CDR3 reads CASSLAVRETQYF. In nucleotides, the CDR3 is TGTGCCAGCAGTCTAGCCGTTAGGGAGACCCAGTACTTC.

This sequence joins TRBV27 and TRBJ1-2; TRBD1 agrees at 11 bases. Germline values: CDR1 MNHEY, CDR2 SMNVEV (reference sequence). J lost 2 bases, V lost 5 bases, and 1 base had no gene match. CDR3 length: 14 amino acids. The CDR3 sequence: CASSGDRGNYGYTF. In DNA, the CDR3 is TGTGCCAGCAGTGGGGACAGGGGGAACTATGGCTACACCTTC.